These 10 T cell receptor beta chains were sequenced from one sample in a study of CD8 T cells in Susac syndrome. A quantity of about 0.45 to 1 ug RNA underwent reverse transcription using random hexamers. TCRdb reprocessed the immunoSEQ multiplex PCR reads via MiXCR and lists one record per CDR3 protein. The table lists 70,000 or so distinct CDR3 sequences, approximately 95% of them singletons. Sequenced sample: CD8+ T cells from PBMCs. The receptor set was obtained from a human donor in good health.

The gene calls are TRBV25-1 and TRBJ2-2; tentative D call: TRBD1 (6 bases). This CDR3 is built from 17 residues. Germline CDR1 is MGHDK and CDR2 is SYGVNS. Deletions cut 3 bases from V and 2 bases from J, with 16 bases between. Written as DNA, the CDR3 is TGTGCCAGCAGTGACCCTTACAGGGATCTCAACACCGGGGAGCTGTTTTTT. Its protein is CASSDPYRDLNTGELFF.

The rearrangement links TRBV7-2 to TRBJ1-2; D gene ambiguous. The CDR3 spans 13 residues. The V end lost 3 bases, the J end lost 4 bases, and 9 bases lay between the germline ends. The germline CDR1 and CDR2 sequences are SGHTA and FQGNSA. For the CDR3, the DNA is TGTGCCAGCAGCTTCGGGTCAACCTATGGCTACACCTTC. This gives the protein CASSFGSTYGYTF.

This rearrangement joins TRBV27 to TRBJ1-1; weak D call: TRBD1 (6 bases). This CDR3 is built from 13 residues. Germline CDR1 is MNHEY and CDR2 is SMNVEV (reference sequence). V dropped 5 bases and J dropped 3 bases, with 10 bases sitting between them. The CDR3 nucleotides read TGTGCCAGCAGTCCTACAGGGTACACTGAAGCTTTCTTT. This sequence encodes CASSPTGYTEAFF.

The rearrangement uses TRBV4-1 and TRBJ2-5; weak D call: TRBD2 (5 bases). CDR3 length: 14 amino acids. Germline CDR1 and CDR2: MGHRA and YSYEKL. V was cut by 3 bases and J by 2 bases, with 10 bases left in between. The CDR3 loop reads CASSHFSGQETQYF. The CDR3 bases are TGCGCCAGCAGCCACTTCTCGGGACAAGAGACCCAGTACTTC.

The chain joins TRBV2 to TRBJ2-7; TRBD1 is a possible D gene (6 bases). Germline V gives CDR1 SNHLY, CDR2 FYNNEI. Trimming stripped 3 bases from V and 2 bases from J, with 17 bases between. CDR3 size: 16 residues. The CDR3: CASSDLDRRYTYEQYV. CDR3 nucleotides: TGTGCCAGCAGTGATCTCGACAGGCGGTACACCTACGAGCAGTACGTC.

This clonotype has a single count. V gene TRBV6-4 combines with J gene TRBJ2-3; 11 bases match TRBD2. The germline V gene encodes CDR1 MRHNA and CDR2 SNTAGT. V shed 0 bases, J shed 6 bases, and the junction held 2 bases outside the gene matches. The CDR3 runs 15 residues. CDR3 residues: CASSDSSGGADTQYF. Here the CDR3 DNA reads TGTGCCAGCAGTGACTCTAGCGGGGGGGCCGATACGCAGTATTTT.

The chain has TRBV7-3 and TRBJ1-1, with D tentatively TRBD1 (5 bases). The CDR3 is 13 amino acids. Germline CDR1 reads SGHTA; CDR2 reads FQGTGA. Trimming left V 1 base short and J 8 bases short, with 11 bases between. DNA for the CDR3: TGTGCCAGCAGCTTAAAGTATGAGGGGGAAGCTTTCTTT. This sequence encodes CASSLKYEGEAFF.

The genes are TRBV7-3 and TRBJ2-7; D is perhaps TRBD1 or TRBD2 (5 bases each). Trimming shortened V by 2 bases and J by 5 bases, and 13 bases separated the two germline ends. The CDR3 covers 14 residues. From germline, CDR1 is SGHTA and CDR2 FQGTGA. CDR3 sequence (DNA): TGTGCCAGCAGCTTAGGTTCGGGGCAGGACGAGCAGTACTTC. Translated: CASSLGSGQDEQYF.

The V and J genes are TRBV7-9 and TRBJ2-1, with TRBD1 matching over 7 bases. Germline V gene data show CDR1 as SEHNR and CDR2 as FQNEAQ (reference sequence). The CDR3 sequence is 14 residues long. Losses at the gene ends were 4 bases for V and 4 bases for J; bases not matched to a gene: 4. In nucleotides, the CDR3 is TGTGCCAGCAGCTCAGGACAGGTTTACAATGAGCAGTTCTTC. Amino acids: CASSSGQVYNEQFF.

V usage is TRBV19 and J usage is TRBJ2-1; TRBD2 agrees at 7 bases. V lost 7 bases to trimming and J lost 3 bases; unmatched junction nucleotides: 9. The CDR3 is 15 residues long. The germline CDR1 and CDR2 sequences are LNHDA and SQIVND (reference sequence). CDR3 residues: CASTSPGEGYNEQFF. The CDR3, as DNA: TGTGCCAGTACCTCCCCCGGGGAGGGCTACAATGAGCAGTTCTTC.